These T cell receptor beta chains were read from a single sample in a study of technical replicates of blood from four donors. The data were produced by immunoSEQ multiplex PCR, yet TCRdb's version contains in-frame clones alone and is incomplete. The sample has tens of thousands of clones, 93% seen once. The material sequenced was T cells isolated from PBMCs. These receptor sequences come from a human donor in good health. The CDR3 runs from the conserved cysteine through the conserved F or W. The D gene is left open where the match is weak. Some rows mark clone size as missing; the rest say once, few, many or name a class of expanded clone.

j_call d_call clone_size v_call cdr3_nt cdr3_aa
TRBJ2-5 NA once TRBV6-5 TGTGCCAGCCAAAGCCCCAGGGGCGCCCGGGGGACCCAGTACTTC CASQSPRGARGTQYF
TRBJ2-1 NA NA TRBV27 TGTGCCAGCAGTTTATGGGCTCCAGGCAACTTAGCGCACAATGAGCAGTTCTTC CASSLWAPGNLAHNEQFF
TRBJ2-2 TRBD1 once TRBV29-1 TGCAGCGTCCGACAGGGGTCGGACACCGGGGAGCTGTTTTTT CSVRQGSDTGELFF
TRBJ2-7 TRBD2 once TRBV18 TGTGCCAGCTCACCCCAAGGACTAGCGGGAGACGAGCAGTACTTC CASSPQGLAGDEQYF
TRBJ1-2 NA NA TRBV11-2 TGTGCCAGCAGCTTACAGGGGCGGGATGGCTACACCTTC CASSLQGRDGYTF
TRBJ1-1 NA once TRBV19 TGTGCCAGTAGTATGGGGCCCCTTGGGTTGAGCACTGAAGCTTTCTTT CASSMGPLGLSTEAFF
TRBJ1-3 NA NA TRBV19 TGTGCCAGTAGTATAGACGGCGCGACAGACGGAAACACCATATATTTT CASSIDGATDGNTIYF
TRBJ1-1 TRBD1 NA TRBV4-1 TGCGCCAGCAGACTTCCGGGACAGCGGAACACTGAAGCTTTCTTT CASRLPGQRNTEAFF
TRBJ1-4 NA NA TRBV4-2 TGTGCCAGCAGCCAAGAAGCAGGGGTCTGGGAAAAACTGTTTTTT CASSQEAGVWEKLFF
TRBJ2-7 TRBD2 NA TRBV2 TGTGCCAGCATTGAAGTCCCCGGGACTAAACACGAGCAGTACTTC CASIEVPGTKHEQYF
TRBJ1-2 NA NA TRBV11-2 TGTGCCAGCAGCCCGGACTCGATTTGGGGCTACACCTTC CASSPDSIWGYTF
TRBJ2-5 TRBD1 NA TRBV18 TGTGCCAGCTCATTACTACCTGAGACAGGGGGTAGGAAAGAGACCCAGTACTTC CASSLLPETGGRKETQYF
TRBJ2-3 TRBD2 NA TRBV5-4 TGTGCCAGCAGCTTTTTCCCCCCAAAGACTAGCGGGAAAACAGATACGCAGTATTTT CASSFFPPKTSGKTDTQYF
TRBJ2-1 NA NA TRBV7-2 TGTGCCAGCAGCCCGGTGCCAAGCTCCTACAATGAGCAGTTCTTC CASSPVPSSYNEQFF
TRBJ2-1 NA NA TRBV2 TGTGCCAGTGGAGGGAATGAGCAGTTCTTC CASGGNEQFF
TRBJ2-1 TRBD1 NA TRBV28 TGTACCACGACAGGGGATTCCTACAATGAGCAGTTCTTC CTTTGDSYNEQFF
TRBJ2-3 TRBD1 NA TRBV11-2 TGTGCCAGCAGCTTGGATCACAGGGGGCGGATAGATACGCAGTATTTT CASSLDHRGRIDTQYF
TRBJ2-7 TRBD1 once TRBV7-9 TGTGCCAGCAGCAAGGACAGGGCCTACGAGCAGTACTTC CASSKDRAYEQYF
TRBJ2-6 NA NA TRBV18 TGTGCCAGCTCTCTTAACTCTGGGGCCAACGTCCTGACTTTC CASSLNSGANVLTF
TRBJ2-7 TRBD2 NA TRBV4-1 TGCGCCAGCAGCCAAGTGGGGGGGGTCCGGGCATCTTACGAGCAGTACTTC CASSQVGGVRASYEQYF
TRBJ2-5 TRBD2 NA TRBV4-1 TGCGCCAGCAGCCAACAGACTAGCGGCATCCAAGAGACCCAGTACTTC CASSQQTSGIQETQYF
TRBJ1-1 TRBD1 NA TRBV11-2 TGTGCCAGCAGCTTATCAGGGGGCACTGAAGCTTTCTTT CASSLSGGTEAFF
TRBJ2-7 TRBD2 NA TRBV25-1 TGTGCCAGCAGTGAGGGGACTAGCTCCGTCCACCGCCACGAGCAGTACTTC CASSEGTSSVHRHEQYF
TRBJ1-3 NA NA TRBV5-1 TGCGCCAGCAGCTCTGACTTCTACTCTGGAAACACCATATATTTT CASSSDFYSGNTIYF
TRBJ2-3 TRBD1 once TRBV19 TGTGCCAGTAGGTCCCGGGACAGGGCCCCAGATACGCAGTATTTT CASRSRDRAPDTQYF